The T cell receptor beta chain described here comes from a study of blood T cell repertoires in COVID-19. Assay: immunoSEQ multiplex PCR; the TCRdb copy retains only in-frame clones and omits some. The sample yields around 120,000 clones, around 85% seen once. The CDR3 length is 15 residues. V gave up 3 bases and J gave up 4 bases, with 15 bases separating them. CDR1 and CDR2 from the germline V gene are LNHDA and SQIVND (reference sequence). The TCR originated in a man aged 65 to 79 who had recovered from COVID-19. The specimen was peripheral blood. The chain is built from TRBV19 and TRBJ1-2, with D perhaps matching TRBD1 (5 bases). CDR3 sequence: CASSIPGMGIYGYTF. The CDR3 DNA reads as TGTGCCAGTAGTATCCCAGGGATGGGGATCTATGGCTACACCTTC.